These T cell receptor beta chains were read from a single sample in a study of naive and memory T cell subsets. TCRdb processed the UMI-ligation and nested PCR reads anew with MiXCR; each CDR3 protein has one entry. Here the sample spans over 75,000 distinct CDR3 sequences, around 13% being singletons. The sequencing sample was made of central memory CD4+ T cells from blood. The receptor source for this set is a human donor in good health. Each CDR3 is given with its conserved first and last residue. A D gene is named only where the DNA matches it firmly. Size is stated for part of the rows, as once, few or many counts, or as a class when the clone is expanded.

v_gene: TRBV3-1; j_gene: TRBJ1-1; abundance: -; d_gene: -; CDR3nt: TGTGCCAGCAGTACGATTGGGGTAAAGAACACTGAAGCTTTCTTT; CDR3aa: CASSTIGVKNTEAFF
v_gene: TRBV6-2/TRBV6-3; j_gene: TRBJ2-7; abundance: few; d_gene: -; CDR3nt: TGTGCCAGCAGTCGCTACTTCTACGAGCAGTACTTC; CDR3aa: CASSRYFYEQYF
v_gene: TRBV12-3/TRBV12-4; j_gene: TRBJ2-7; abundance: -; d_gene: -; CDR3nt: TGTGCCAGCAGTTCCCCTTGGCAGGGTACCTACGAGCAGTACTTC; CDR3aa: CASSSPWQGTYEQYF
v_gene: TRBV20-1; j_gene: TRBJ2-7; abundance: few; d_gene: -; CDR3nt: TGCAGTGCTTACCCCCTGGAGGGGCTCGCCCAAGGCGAGCAGTACTTC; CDR3aa: CSAYPLEGLAQGEQYF
v_gene: TRBV7-2; j_gene: TRBJ1-5; abundance: few; d_gene: -; CDR3nt: TGTGCCAGCAGCTTATCGAGGGGAGGTCAGCCCCAGCATTTT; CDR3aa: CASSLSRGGQPQHF
v_gene: TRBV7-3; j_gene: TRBJ1-1; abundance: few; d_gene: TRBD1; CDR3nt: TGTGCCAGCAGGAGGACAGGGGGTAGTGAAGCTTTCTTT; CDR3aa: CASRRTGGSEAFF
v_gene: TRBV7-8; j_gene: TRBJ2-4; abundance: many; d_gene: -; CDR3nt: TGTGCCAGCAGCTTCGACAGGACCCAAAACATTCAGTACTTC; CDR3aa: CASSFDRTQNIQYF
v_gene: TRBV7-8; j_gene: TRBJ1-5; abundance: few; d_gene: TRBD1; CDR3nt: TGTGCCAGCAGCCGAGGGACAGATAGCAATCAGCCCCAGCATTTT; CDR3aa: CASSRGTDSNQPQHF
v_gene: TRBV19; j_gene: TRBJ2-2; abundance: few; d_gene: -; CDR3nt: TGTGCCAGTAAAAAGGGGGGAACCGCGAACACCGGGGAGCTGTTTTTT; CDR3aa: CASKKGGTANTGELFF
v_gene: TRBV28; j_gene: TRBJ2-3; abundance: few; d_gene: TRBD1; CDR3nt: TGTGCCAGCAGTTTATCCGGGACAGGTGTCGCAGATACGCAGTATTTT; CDR3aa: CASSLSGTGVADTQYF
v_gene: TRBV14; j_gene: TRBJ2-3; abundance: few; d_gene: -; CDR3nt: TGTGCCAGCAGCCAAGTTGGGGGGCTTGTCACAGATACGCAGTATTTT; CDR3aa: CASSQVGGLVTDTQYF
v_gene: TRBV15; j_gene: TRBJ2-5; abundance: few; d_gene: -; CDR3nt: TGTGCCACCAGCACTTGGACTACCTTGTACCAAGAGACCCAGTACTTC; CDR3aa: CATSTWTTLYQETQYF
v_gene: TRBV29-1; j_gene: TRBJ2-2; abundance: few; d_gene: -; CDR3nt: TGCAGCGTCGAGGGAACCGGGGAGCTGTTTTTT; CDR3aa: CSVEGTGELFF
v_gene: TRBV24-1; j_gene: TRBJ2-3; abundance: -; d_gene: -; CDR3nt: TGTGCCACCTCCCGGAGCGGATCCTTAGGAGATACGCAGTATTTT; CDR3aa: CATSRSGSLGDTQYF
v_gene: TRBV20-1; j_gene: TRBJ1-5; abundance: few; d_gene: TRBD1; CDR3nt: TGCAGTGCTAGAGACGGGACAGGGGCTGGCAATCAGCCCCAGCATTTT; CDR3aa: CSARDGTGAGNQPQHF
v_gene: TRBV7-9; j_gene: TRBJ2-7; abundance: few; d_gene: -; CDR3nt: TGTGCCAGCAGCTCCCTCGGACCGGCCCCTACAGAGCAGTACTTC; CDR3aa: CASSSLGPAPTEQYF
v_gene: TRBV7-9; j_gene: TRBJ2-5; abundance: -; d_gene: -; CDR3nt: TGTGCCAGCAGCTTTAGTGGGGAGACCCAGTACTTC; CDR3aa: CASSFSGETQYF
v_gene: TRBV5-1; j_gene: TRBJ2-5; abundance: -; d_gene: -; CDR3nt: TGCGCCAGCAGCTTGGCCGGCAAAAAAGAGACCCAGTACTTC; CDR3aa: CASSLAGKKETQYF
v_gene: TRBV18; j_gene: TRBJ2-1; abundance: -; d_gene: -; CDR3nt: TGTGCCAGCTCCCAGGGCCAGGGGGCGGGAGACAATGAGCAGTTCTTC; CDR3aa: CASSQGQGAGDNEQFF
v_gene: TRBV12-3/TRBV12-4; j_gene: TRBJ2-7; abundance: -; d_gene: -; CDR3nt: TGTGCCAGCAGTCCTCAAACCCCGACTCGCCACGAGCAGTACTTC; CDR3aa: CASSPQTPTRHEQYF
v_gene: TRBV4-2; j_gene: TRBJ2-1; abundance: -; d_gene: TRBD2; CDR3nt: TGTGCCAGCAGCCATGAGCCGGGGGGAGGTTATCCCAATGAGCAGTTCTTC; CDR3aa: CASSHEPGGGYPNEQFF
v_gene: TRBV28; j_gene: TRBJ2-7; abundance: -; d_gene: TRBD1; CDR3nt: TGTGCCAGCAGTACCGGACAGGGCTACGAGCAGTACTTC; CDR3aa: CASSTGQGYEQYF